This TCR beta chain was captured by sequencing in a study of CD4 T cell repertoires in COVID-19. Study results and limitations: Several top expanded SARS-CoV-2-reactive clonotypes were shared by two or three memory subsets.

Sequencing used immunoSEQ multiplex PCR; TCRdb keeps in-frame clones, though not all of them. The data contain 20,000 or so clones, nearly 95% of them seen just once; the ten biggest clones take up about 0.66%. Sequencing was done directly on freshly isolated, uncultured memory T cells. As regards this clone: Its matching antigen is unknown.

V lost 3 bases and J 5 bases, leaving 8 bases between the germline ends. Germline V gene lookup returns CDR1 MNHNS and CDR2 SASEGT. CDR3 length: 12 residues. This receptor was obtained from a human donor who had COVID-19. V is TRBV6-1 and J is TRBJ2-7; TRBD1 is a possible D gene (6 bases). The source was circulating follicular helper CD4+ T cells (cTfh) from blood, collected before the COVID-19 pandemic. CDR3 sequence reads: CASSDGTHEQYF. The CDR3, as DNA: TGTGCCAGCAGTGACGGGACACACGAGCAGTACTTC.